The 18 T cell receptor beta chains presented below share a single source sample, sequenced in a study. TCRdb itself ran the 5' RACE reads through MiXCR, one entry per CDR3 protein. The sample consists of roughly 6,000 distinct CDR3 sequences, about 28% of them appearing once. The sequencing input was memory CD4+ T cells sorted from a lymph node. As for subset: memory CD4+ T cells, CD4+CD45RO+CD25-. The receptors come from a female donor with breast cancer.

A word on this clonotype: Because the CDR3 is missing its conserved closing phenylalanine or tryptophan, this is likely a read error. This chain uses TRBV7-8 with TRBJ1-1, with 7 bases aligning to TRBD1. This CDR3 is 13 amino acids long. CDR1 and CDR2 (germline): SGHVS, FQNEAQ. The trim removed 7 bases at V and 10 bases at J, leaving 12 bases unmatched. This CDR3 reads CASNPRDRVGAFL. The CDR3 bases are TGTGCCAGCAACCCCCGAGACAGGGTCGGAGCTTTCTTA.

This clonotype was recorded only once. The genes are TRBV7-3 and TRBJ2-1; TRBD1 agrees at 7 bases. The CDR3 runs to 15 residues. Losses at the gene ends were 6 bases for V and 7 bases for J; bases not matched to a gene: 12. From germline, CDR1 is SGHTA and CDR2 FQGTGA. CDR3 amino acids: CASRDPGQRVNEQFF. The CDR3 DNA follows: TGTGCCAGCAGGGATCCGGGACAGAGGGTAAATGAGCAGTTCTTC. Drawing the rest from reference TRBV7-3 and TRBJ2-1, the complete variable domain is GAGVSQTPSNKVTEKGKYVELRCDPISGHTALYWYRQSLGQGPEFLIYFQGTGAADDSGLPNDRFFAVRPEGSVSTLKIQRTERGDSAVYLCASRDPGQRVNEQFFGPGTRLTVL.

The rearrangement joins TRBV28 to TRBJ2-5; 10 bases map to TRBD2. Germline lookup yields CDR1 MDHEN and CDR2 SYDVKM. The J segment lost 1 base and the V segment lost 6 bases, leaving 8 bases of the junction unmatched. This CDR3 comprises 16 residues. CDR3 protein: CASSSLAGGSQETQYF. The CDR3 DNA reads TGTGCCAGCAGCTCCTTAGCGGGGGGTAGCCAAGAGACCCAGTACTTC.

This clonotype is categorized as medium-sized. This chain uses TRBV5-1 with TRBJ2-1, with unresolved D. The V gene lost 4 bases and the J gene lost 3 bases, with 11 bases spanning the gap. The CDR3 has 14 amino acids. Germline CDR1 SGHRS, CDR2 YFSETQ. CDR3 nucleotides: TGCGCCAGCAGCGGGCAGAGACACTACAATGAGCAGTTCTTC. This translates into CASSGQRHYNEQFF. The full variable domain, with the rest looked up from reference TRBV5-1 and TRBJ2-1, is KAGVTQTPRYLIKTRGQQVTLSCSPISGHRSVSWYQQTPGQGLQFLFEYFSETQRNKGNFPGRFSGRQFSNSRSEMNVSTLELGDSALYLCASSGQRHYNEQFFGPGTRLTVL.

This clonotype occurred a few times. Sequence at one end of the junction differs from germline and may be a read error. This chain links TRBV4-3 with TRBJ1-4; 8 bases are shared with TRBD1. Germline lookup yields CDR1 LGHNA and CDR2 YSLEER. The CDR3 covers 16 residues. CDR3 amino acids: CASSQGPQGAGEKLFF. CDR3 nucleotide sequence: TGCGCCAGTAGCCAAGGCCCCCAGGGGGCAGGCGAAAAACTGTTTTTT.

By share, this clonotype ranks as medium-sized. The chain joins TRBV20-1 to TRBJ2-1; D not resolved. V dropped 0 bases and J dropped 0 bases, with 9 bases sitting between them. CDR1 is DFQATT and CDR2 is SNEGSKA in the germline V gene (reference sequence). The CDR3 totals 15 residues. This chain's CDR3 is CSARDPRNSYNEQFF. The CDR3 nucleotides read TGCAGTGCTAGAGATCCCCGCAACTCCTACAATGAGCAGTTCTTC.

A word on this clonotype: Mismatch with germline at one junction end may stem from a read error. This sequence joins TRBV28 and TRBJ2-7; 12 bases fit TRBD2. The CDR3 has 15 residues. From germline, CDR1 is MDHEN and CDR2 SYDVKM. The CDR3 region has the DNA TGTGCCGGCAGTTTATTGACTAGCGGGAGCTACGAGCGGTACTTC. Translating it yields CAGSLLTSGSYERYF.

In nucleotides, the CDR3 is TGTGCCAGCAGGGAGCTGTTTTTT. As protein: CASRELFF. V is TRBV7-9 and J is TRBJ2-2, with no clear D. The CDR3 is 8 amino acids. The ends were cut back, 6 bases at V and 10 bases at J, with 0 bases in the middle. Germline CDR1 SEHNR, CDR2 FQNEAQ (reference sequence).

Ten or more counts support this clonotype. This chain's CDR3 is CASSQGANTEAFF. Written as DNA, the CDR3 is TGTGCCAGCAGTCAAGGGGCGAACACTGAAGCTTTCTTT. The gene calls are TRBV7-2 and TRBJ1-1; tentatively, D is TRBD1 (5 bases). Between the trimmed V and J ends, which lost 6 bases and 1 base, there was a span of 9 bases. The CDR3 totals 13 residues. Germline CDR1 reads SGHTA; CDR2 reads FQGNSA. Full variable domain (outside the CDR3, taken from reference TRBV7-2 and TRBJ1-1): GAGVSQSPSNKVTEKGKDVELRCDPISGHTALYWYRQSLGQGLEFLIYFQGNSAPDKSGLPSDRFSAERTGGSVSTLTIQRTQQEDSAVYLCASSQGANTEAFFGQGTRLTVV.

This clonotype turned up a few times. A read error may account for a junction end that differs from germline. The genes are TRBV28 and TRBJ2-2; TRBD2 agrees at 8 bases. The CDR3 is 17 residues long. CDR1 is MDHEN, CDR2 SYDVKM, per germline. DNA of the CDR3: TGTGCCAGCACGAGCTTGCGGGGGGCGCGAGGCACCGGGGTGCTGTTCTTT. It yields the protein CASTSLRGARGTGVLFF.

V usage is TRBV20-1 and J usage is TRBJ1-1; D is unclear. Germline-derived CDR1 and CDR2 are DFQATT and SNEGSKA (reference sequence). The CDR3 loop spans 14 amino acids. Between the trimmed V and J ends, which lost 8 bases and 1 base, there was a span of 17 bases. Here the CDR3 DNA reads TGCAGTAACTTGGGTGGGAACGGGAACACTGAAGCTTTCTTT. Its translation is CSNLGGNGNTEAFF.

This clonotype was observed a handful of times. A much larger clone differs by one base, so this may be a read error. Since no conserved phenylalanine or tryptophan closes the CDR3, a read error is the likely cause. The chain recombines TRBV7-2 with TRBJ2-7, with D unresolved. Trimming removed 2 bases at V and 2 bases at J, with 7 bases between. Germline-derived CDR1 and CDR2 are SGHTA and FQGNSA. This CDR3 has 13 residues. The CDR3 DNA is TGTGCCAGCAGCTTATTTGGGCCCTACGAGCAGTACTCC. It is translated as CASSLFGPYEQYS.

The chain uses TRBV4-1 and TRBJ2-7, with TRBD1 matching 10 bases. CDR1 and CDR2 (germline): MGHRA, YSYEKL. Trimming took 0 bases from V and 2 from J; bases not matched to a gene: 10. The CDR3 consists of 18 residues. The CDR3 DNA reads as TGCGCCAGCAGCCAAGAGGGACCGGGACAGGGGTGGGCCTACGAGCAGTACTTC. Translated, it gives CASSQEGPGQGWAYEQYF.

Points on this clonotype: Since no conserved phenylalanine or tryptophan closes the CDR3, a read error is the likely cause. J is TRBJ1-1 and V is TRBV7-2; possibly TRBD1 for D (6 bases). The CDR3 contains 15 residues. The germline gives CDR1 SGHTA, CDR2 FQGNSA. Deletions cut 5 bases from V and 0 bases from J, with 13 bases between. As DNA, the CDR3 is TGTGCCAGCAGCACAGAGGGGGGCATGAACACTGAAGCTTTCTCT. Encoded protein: CASSTEGGMNTEAFS.

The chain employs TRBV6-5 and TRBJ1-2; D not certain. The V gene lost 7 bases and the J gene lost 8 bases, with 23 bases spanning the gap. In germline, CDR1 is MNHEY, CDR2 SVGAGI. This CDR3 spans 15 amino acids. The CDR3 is CASMAADGLRGGYTF. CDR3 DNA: TGTGCCAGCATGGCGGCGGACGGCCTCCGAGGGGGCTACACCTTC.

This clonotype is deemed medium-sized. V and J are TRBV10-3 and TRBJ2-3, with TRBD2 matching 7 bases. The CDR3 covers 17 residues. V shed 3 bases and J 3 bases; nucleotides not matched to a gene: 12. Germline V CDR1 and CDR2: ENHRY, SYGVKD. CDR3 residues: CAISEGRGGGGTDTQYF. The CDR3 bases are TGTGCCATCAGTGAAGGTCGCGGCGGGGGTGGGACAGATACGCAGTATTTT.

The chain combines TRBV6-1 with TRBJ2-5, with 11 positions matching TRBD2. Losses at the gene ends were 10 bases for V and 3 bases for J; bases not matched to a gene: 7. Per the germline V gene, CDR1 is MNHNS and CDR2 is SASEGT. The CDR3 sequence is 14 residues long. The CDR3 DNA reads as TGTGCCACCCTACCGGGACTAGCGGAAGAGACCCAGTACTTC. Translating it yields CATLPGLAEETQYF.

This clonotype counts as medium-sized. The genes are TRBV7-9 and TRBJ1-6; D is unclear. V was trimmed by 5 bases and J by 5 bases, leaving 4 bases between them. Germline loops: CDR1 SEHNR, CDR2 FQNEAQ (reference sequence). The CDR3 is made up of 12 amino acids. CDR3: CASSRDNSPLHF. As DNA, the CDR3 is TGTGCCAGCAGCAGGGATAATTCACCCCTCCACTTT.